A single sample gave rise to the 7 T cell receptor beta chains below, sequenced in a study of T cells after yellow fever vaccination. MiXCR was run by TCRdb on the 5' RACE reads, yielding one entry per CDR3 protein. The sample records under 550,000 distinct CDR3 sequences, 21% being singletons. The material was PBMCs, obtained approximately 22 days after the first yellow fever vaccination. Receptor source: a man in his late teens or twenties who received the YFV17D yellow fever vaccine.

There are a few counts of this clonotype. The chain links TRBV7-6 to TRBJ2-5, with D possibly called TRBD1 or TRBD2 (6 bases each). Per germline, CDR1 SGHVS and CDR2 FNYEAQ. The CDR3 has 17 amino acids. Between the trimmed V and J ends, which lost 5 bases and 1 base, there was a span of 20 bases. This CDR3 reads CASSPREFGGLQETQYF. Here the CDR3 DNA reads TGTGCCAGCAGCCCCCGCGAGTTCGGGGGCCTCCAAGAGACCCAGTACTTC.

This clonotype was seen at least ten times. The chain carries TRBV11-2 and TRBJ2-4, with TRBD1 matching 7 bases. Germline-derived CDR1 and CDR2 are SGHAT and FQNNGV. This CDR3 contains 19 residues. V shed 1 base, J shed 1 base, and the junction held 13 bases outside the gene matches. The CDR3 sequence is CASSLGGRGTMLAKNIQYF. CDR3 nucleotides: TGTGCCAGCAGCTTAGGAGGCAGGGGGACCATGTTGGCCAAAAACATTCAGTACTTC.

This clonotype was recorded a few times. V gene TRBV27 combines with J gene TRBJ2-5; D not certain. The CDR3 totals 17 residues. The V gene's germline CDR1 is MNHEY and CDR2 SMNVEV (reference sequence). Trimming removed 2 bases at V and 1 base at J, with 17 bases between. CDR3 DNA sequence: TGTGCCAGCAGTTTAATCCAAGGGATATACGCCCAAGAGACCCAGTACTTC. Residues: CASSLIQGIYAQETQYF.

The chain employs TRBV11-2 and TRBJ1-1; 8 bases line up with TRBD1. The germline V gene has CDR1 SGHAT and CDR2 FQNNGV. Trimming took 3 bases from V and 5 from J; bases not matched to a gene: 5. This CDR3 has 14 amino acids. The CDR3 nucleotides are TGTGCCAGCAGCTTTTTACAGGGGGGGACTGAAGCTTTCTTT. Protein sequence: CASSFLQGGTEAFF.

The rearrangement joins TRBV20-1 to TRBJ1-2, with D maybe TRBD1 (6 bases). This CDR3 has 12 amino acids. V was shortened by 3 bases and J by 3 bases, with 8 bases between the two germline ends. From germline, CDR1 is DFQATT and CDR2 SNEGSKA (reference sequence). CDR3 sequence reads: CSASRQDYGYTF. CDR3 sequence (DNA): TGCAGTGCTAGCCGACAGGACTATGGCTACACCTTC.

The chain is built from TRBV9 and TRBJ1-5; D gene uncertain. This CDR3 is built from 13 residues. From germline, CDR1 is SGDLS and CDR2 YYNGEE. The V gene lost 7 bases and the J gene lost 5 bases, with 13 bases spanning the gap. CDR3 DNA sequence: TGTGCCAGCGGGTTCCTAGGTGATCAGCCCCAGCATTTT. Protein sequence: CASGFLGDQPQHF. The whole variable domain, remainder taken from reference TRBV9 and TRBJ1-5, is DSGVTQTPKHLITATGQRVTLRCSPRSGDLSVYWYQQSLDQGLQFLIQYYNGEERAKGNILERFSAQQFPDLHSELNLSSLELGDSALYFCASGFLGDQPQHFGDGTRLSIL.

The CDR3 DNA is TGTGCCAGCAGCTTACAGGGTGGGGGTTCGGGCACCGGGGAGCTGTTTTTT. Its protein is CASSLQGGGSGTGELFF. The chain links TRBV7-3 to TRBJ2-2, with D perhaps given as TRBD1 or TRBD2 (5 bases each). CDR1 and CDR2 from the germline V gene are SGHTA and FQGTGA. Trimming shortened V by 2 bases and J by 4 bases, and 17 bases separated the two germline ends. CDR3 length: 17 residues.